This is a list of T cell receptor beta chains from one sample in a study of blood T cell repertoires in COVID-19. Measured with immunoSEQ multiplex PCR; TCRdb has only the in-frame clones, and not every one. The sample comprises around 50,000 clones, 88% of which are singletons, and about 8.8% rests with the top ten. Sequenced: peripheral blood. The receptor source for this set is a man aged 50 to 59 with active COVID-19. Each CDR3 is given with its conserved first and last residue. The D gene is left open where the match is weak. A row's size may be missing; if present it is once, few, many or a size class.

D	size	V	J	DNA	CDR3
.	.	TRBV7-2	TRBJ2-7	TGTGCCAGCAGCTTAGCCTTACGCGGGTACGAGCAGTACTTC	CASSLALRGYEQYF
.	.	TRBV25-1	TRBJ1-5	TGTGCCAGCAGTGAAGCAGGTACTGCTCAGCCCCAGCATTTT	CASSEAGTAQPQHF
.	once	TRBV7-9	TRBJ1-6	TGTGCCAGCAGCTTTAGTAATTCACCCCTCCACTTT	CASSFSNSPLHF
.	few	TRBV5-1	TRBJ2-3	TGCGCCAGCAGCGGGAGCGAGTGGAGCACAGATACGCAGTATTTT	CASSGSEWSTDTQYF
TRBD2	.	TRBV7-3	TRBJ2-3	TGTGCCAGCAGCTCCGTAGCGGGAGGAGGTACAGATACGCAGTATTTT	CASSSVAGGGTDTQYF
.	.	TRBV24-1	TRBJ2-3	TGTGCCACCAGTGATTTGATCGGGAGCTTCGATACGCAGTATTTT	CATSDLIGSFDTQYF
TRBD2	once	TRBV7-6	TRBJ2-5	TGTGCCAGCAGGCCAGGGGCCGGGGGGACTAGGAAGAGAGAGACCCAGTACTTC	CASRPGAGGTRKRETQYF
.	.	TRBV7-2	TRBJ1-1	TGTGCCAGCAGCTTAGGGCGGATGAACACTGAAGCTTTCTTT	CASSLGRMNTEAFF
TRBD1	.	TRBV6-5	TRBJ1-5	TGTGCCAGCAGTTACTCGAGGAGACAGGGCCGTCAGCCCCAGCATTTT	CASSYSRRQGRQPQHF
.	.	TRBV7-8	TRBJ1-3	TGTGCCAGCAGGTCCTCGGAGTACTCTGGAAACACCATATATTTT	CASRSSEYSGNTIYF
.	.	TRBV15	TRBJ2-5	TGTGCCTCCAGGCTCTCAGGGGGAGGCGAGACCCAGTACTTC	CASRLSGGGETQYF
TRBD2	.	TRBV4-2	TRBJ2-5	TGTGCCAGCAGCCACCTAACCCCTAGCGGGGGGCCCCCCGATCGTGAGACCCAGTACTTC	CASSHLTPSGGPPDRETQYF
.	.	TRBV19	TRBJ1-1	TGTGCCAGCTCTAGCCGGGGGGGTGAAGCTTTCTTT	CASSSRGGEAFF
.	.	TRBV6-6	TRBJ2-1	TGTGCCAGCAGTTACTCCCCCCAACTCGGCAATGAGCAGTTCTTC	CASSYSPQLGNEQFF
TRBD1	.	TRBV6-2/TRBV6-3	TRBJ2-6	TGTGCCAGCAGCTTCTGGACAGGGCGTAACTCTGGGGCCAACGTCCTGACTTTC	CASSFWTGRNSGANVLTF
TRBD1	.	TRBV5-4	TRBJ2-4	TGTGCCAGCAGCTTGGGGACAGGGGTACGACTAGCCAAAAACATTCAGTACTTC	CASSLGTGVRLAKNIQYF
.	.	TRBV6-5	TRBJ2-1	TGTGCCAGCAGTTACTCGAGGGCCGATCAGCAGTTCTTC	CASSYSRADQQFF
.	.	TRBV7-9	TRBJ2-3	TGTGCCAGCAGCCCAGGACAGAGTAGCACAGATACGCAGTATTTT	CASSPGQSSTDTQYF